The 14 T cell receptor beta chains below all came from one sample that was sequenced in a study of T cell responses to AZD1222 COVID-19 vaccine. Only in-frame clones appear in the TCRdb table, and some are missing; sequencing was by immunoSEQ multiplex PCR. The data hold about 170,000 clones, with 90% to 95% observed a single time. The specimen was peripheral blood, collected on day 0 of AZD1222 vaccination. The receptors were sampled from an adult in good health.

The chain combines TRBV2 with TRBJ1-1; no reliable D call. The germline CDR1 and CDR2 sequences are SNHLY and FYNNEI. The CDR3 loop spans 12 amino acids. The CDR3 sequence: CALRSLNTEAFF. CDR3 DNA sequence: TGTGCGCTCAGAAGCCTGAACACTGAAGCTTTCTTT.

In its sample, this clone was seen once. The rearrangement joins TRBV28 to TRBJ1-1; D perhaps matches TRBD1 (5 bases). V lost 7 bases, J lost 5 bases, and 17 bases lay in between. The CDR3 is 14 amino acids. The germline V gene encodes CDR1 MDHEN and CDR2 SYDVKM. This chain's CDR3 is CASIHVTKGTEAFF. CDR3 coding DNA: TGTGCCAGCATACACGTAACTAAGGGGACTGAAGCTTTCTTT.

This chain connects TRBV6-5 to TRBJ1-1, with D perhaps matching TRBD1 (5 bases). V lost 10 bases and J 9 bases, leaving 18 bases between the germline ends. Germline V gene data show CDR1 as MNHEY and CDR2 as SVGAGI. This CDR3 is built from 12 residues. CDR3 protein: CAILPWGSKAFF. The CDR3 DNA reads TGTGCCATCTTGCCCTGGGGGAGTAAAGCTTTCTTT.

The chain carries TRBV6-6 and TRBJ1-5; 9 positions agree with TRBD1. The CDR3 contains 16 residues. Germline CDR1 is MNHNY and CDR2 is SVGAGI (reference sequence). Trimming took 0 bases from V and 6 from J; bases not matched to a gene: 6. The CDR3 DNA reads as TGTGCCAGCAGTTACTCGATGGGACAGGGTCGTCAGCCCCAGCATTTT. It specifies CASSYSMGQGRQPQHF.

This sequence joins TRBV29-1 and TRBJ2-7, with 10 bases that match TRBD1. The ends lost 6 bases at V and 3 bases at J; junction bases unmatched: 5. CDR1 SQVTM and CDR2 ANQGSEA come from the germline V gene. CDR3 length equals 13 residues. The CDR3 DNA sequence: TGCAGCGTCGCGACAGGGGGCAGCTACGAGCAGTACTTC. Its protein product is CSVATGGSYEQYF.

This clone was detected only once. V and J are TRBV30 and TRBJ1-5; perhaps TRBD1 as D (5 bases). Germline V lookup: CDR1 GTSNPN, CDR2 SVGIG (reference sequence). The V and J ends lost 2 bases and 7 bases respectively, with 15 bases between them. CDR3 length equals 14 residues. CDR3 coding DNA: TGTGCCTGGAGTCCCGGGACTGCCATCCAGCCCCAGCATTTT. Amino acids: CAWSPGTAIQPQHF.

The V gene is TRBV6-5, the J gene TRBJ1-1; possible D gene TRBD1, 5 bases. The V gene's germline CDR1 is MNHEY and CDR2 SVGAGI. V lost 0 bases and J lost 3, with 14 bases in between. CDR3 length: 16 amino acids. Written as DNA, the CDR3 is TGTGCCAGCAGTTACTCAATGGGGGGTAGAGACACTGAAGCTTTCTTT. Translated: CASSYSMGGRDTEAFF.

The V call is TRBV19, the J call TRBJ1-1; possibly TRBD1 for D (6 bases). The germline V gene has CDR1 LNHDA and CDR2 SQIVND (reference sequence). CDR3 length: 14 residues. The V end lost 4 bases, the J end lost 2 bases, and 11 bases lay between the germline ends. The CDR3 here is CASSTDRSNTEAFF. CDR3 in DNA: TGTGCCAGTAGTACCGACAGGAGTAACACTGAAGCTTTCTTT.

This clone is classed as medium-sized. The chain carries TRBV27 and TRBJ2-7; 7 bases line up with TRBD1. J lost 4 bases, V lost 2 bases, and 5 bases had no gene match. The germline CDR1 and CDR2 sequences are MNHEY and SMNVEV (reference sequence). CDR3 length equals 14 residues. The CDR3 DNA is TGTGCCAGCAGTTTAAAGGGGGCTGGATACGAGCAGTACTTC. Translated: CASSLKGAGYEQYF.

This clone was seen only once. The chain combines TRBV6-5 with TRBJ1-5; 7 positions match TRBD1. The CDR3 is 13 amino acids. The V gene end was trimmed by 1 base and the J gene end by 7 bases; junction bases not matched to a gene: 1. Germline V gene data show CDR1 as MNHEY and CDR2 as SVGAGI. CDR3 region: CASSYFRGQPQHF. CDR3 sequence (DNA): TGTGCCAGCAGTTACTTCAGGGGGCAGCCCCAGCATTTT.

Turning to this clone: Other DNA sequences in this specimen translate into the identical CDR3. The chain employs TRBV5-1 and TRBJ2-5; 10 bases are a match to TRBD2. Trimming at V came to 5 bases and at J to 4 bases, leaving 5 bases not matched to a gene. The CDR3 has 14 residues. Germline-derived CDR1 and CDR2 are SGHRS and YFSETQ. The chain's CDR3 is CASSLAGGLETQYF. The CDR3 region has the DNA TGCGCCAGCAGTTTAGCGGGGGGCCTAGAGACCCAGTACTTC.

This rearrangement joins TRBV19 to TRBJ1-3; no definite D call. V was clipped by 3 bases and J by 0 bases, with 9 bases between them. The CDR3 contains 15 residues. Germline CDR1 LNHDA, CDR2 SQIVND (reference sequence). The DNA for the CDR3 is TGTGCCAGTAGTATTTGGCAGAACTCTGGAAACACCATATATTTT. This gives the protein CASSIWQNSGNTIYF.

This clone occurred once. The CDR3 is CASHYQQSNQPQHF. For the CDR3, the DNA is TGTGCCAGCCACTATCAGCAGAGCAATCAGCCCCAGCATTTT. V is TRBV6-5 and J is TRBJ1-5, with D hard to call. V lost 8 bases, J lost 1 base, and 12 bases lay in between. The CDR3 is made up of 14 amino acids. Germline-derived CDR1 and CDR2 are MNHEY and SVGAGI.

This clone was seen a few times. This chain joins TRBV18 and TRBJ1-3, with no clear D. Germline V gene sequence: CDR1 KGHSH, CDR2 LQKENI. The CDR3 is made up of 15 amino acids. Trimming took 2 bases from V and 2 from J, leaving 10 bases between them. The CDR3 DNA reads TGTGCCAGCTCACCAGGAGATTGGGCTGGAAACACCATATATTTT. It encodes CASSPGDWAGNTIYF.